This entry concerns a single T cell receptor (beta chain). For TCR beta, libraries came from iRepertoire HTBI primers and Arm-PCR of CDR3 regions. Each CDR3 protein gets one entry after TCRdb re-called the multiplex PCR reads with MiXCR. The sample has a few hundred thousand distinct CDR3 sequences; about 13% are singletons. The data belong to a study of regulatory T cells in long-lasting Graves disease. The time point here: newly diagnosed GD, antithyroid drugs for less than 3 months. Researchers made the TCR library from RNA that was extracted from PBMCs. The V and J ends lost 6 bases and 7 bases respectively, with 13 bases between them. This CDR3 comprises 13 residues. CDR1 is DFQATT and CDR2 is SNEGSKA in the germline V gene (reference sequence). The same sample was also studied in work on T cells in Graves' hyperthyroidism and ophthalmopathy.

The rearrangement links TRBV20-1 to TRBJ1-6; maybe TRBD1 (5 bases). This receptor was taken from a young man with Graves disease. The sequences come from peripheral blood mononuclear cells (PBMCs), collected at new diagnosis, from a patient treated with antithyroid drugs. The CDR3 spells CSATRDQNSPLHF. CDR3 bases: TGCAGTGCCACCAGGGATCAGAATTCACCCCTCCACTTT.